This T cell receptor (beta chain) came from a study of identical twins listed by TCRdb under 2016. Regarding the research as a whole: To test whether fetal clonotypes persist, the study used deep sequencing on TCR alpha and beta repertoires from monozygotic twins, unrelated adults of various ages, and cord blood. Replicate twin experiments were performed at different times using different library preparation protocols to rule out contamination. Beyond this particular receptor, the publication reports: Zero-insertion analyses could be partly confounded by invariant T cells such as MAIT and iNKT, although diverse VJ usage argued against such confounding for most clonotypes. Abundant cord blood beta clonotypes had fewer insertions, young adult naive repertoires showed a similar but weaker trend, and memory repertoires showed no such trend. In monozygotic twins, out-of-frame TCR alpha sharing was systematically underestimated by recombination models, although the models agreed with sharing between unrelated individuals. Compared with coincidental sharing between unrelated individuals, an excess of low generation-probability sequences was observed among out-of-frame TCR alpha sequences shared between twins. Because the same donors could not be followed over many years, the conclusions depended on cross-sectional statistical analysis. The excess sharing between twins in beta out-of-frame sequences was weaker because fewer shared sequences reduced the signal-to-noise ratio.

The library was produced with 5' RACE. Sequencing used an Illumina HiSeq 2000. A universal primer binding site was introduced by template switching, and a unique molecular identifier was present in the final cDNA, enabling accurate counting of TCR cDNA molecules. Specific primers in the conserved constant-segment region were used to synthesize first-strand cDNA for TCR alpha and beta chains. To control for contamination, each cDNA library was double barcoded with a SMART-Mk sample barcode plus Illumina barcodes. TruSeq adapter sequences, together with Illumina sample barcodes, were added in two successive PCR steps. The TCR alpha and beta cDNA libraries were sequenced on the Illumina HiSeq platform using custom primers. In the source study's methods: Unique molecular identifiers were extracted from raw reads with MiGEC, and CDR3 positions were determined with MiXCR. For each individual, recombination models were inferred using an EM algorithm with the repgenHMM and IGoR tools. Shared clonotypes were analyzed with the tcR package in R, and sharing was normalized by the product of cloneset sizes. To study raw recombination free of thymic and clonal selection effects, out-of-frame nonproductive sequences were analyzed. TCRdb took the public reads, trimmed them with fastp at Q25, ran MiXCR for clone calling and kept in-frame beta chains. Every CDR3 protein is listed once, alongside the most common genes and DNA of its rows. The V and J calls reflect TCRdb's pipeline rather than the authors' work. In this sample the table shows approximately 410,000 distinct CDR3 sequences, under 20% of which occur a single time. The ten largest clones take up 12% of the sample.

This clonotype was counted only a few times. Its antigen remains undetermined. No per-base quality is available; no much larger clone lies one base away. Every donor was a healthy Caucasian. Three unrelated non-twin adults were additionally sequenced: a male aged 18 to 30, a male aged 50 to 60 and a female aged 50 to 60. Miltenyi CD45RO+ enrichment and human naive T-cell isolation kits were used to isolate memory (CD45RO+) and naive T cells from PBMC. Inclusive of the bounding cysteine and phenylalanine, the CDR3 is 16 residues long. The entry retains the CDR3 DNA only, 48 bases that are in frame from base 1. Trimmed from V: 5 bases; trimmed from J: 2 bases; junction bases lacking a gene match: 6. The germline V gene provides CDR1 SGHTA and CDR2 FQGNSA.

This chain is built from TRBV7-2 and TRBJ1-5; the junction holds 10 bases that match TRBD1. The sequenced sample consisted of naive T cells sorted from blood. The sample's cell subset or site label, decoded: cells isolated with a human naive T-cell isolation kit. The TCR originated in a man over 45 in good health. The CDR3 is CASSAGTGAGNQPQHF. The DNA reads as follows: TGTGCCAGCAGCGCCGGGACAGGGGCTGGCAATCAGCCCCAGCATTTT. With the portions outside the CDR3 filled from the reference TRBV7-2 and TRBJ1-5 genes, the complete variable region becomes GAGVSQSPSNKVTEKGKDVELRCDPISGHTALYWYRQSLGQGLEFLIYFQGNSAPDKSGLPSDRFSAERTGGSVSTLTIQRTQQEDSAVYLCASSAGTGAGNQPQHFGDGTRLSIL.